This T cell receptor (beta chain) was captured in a study of blood T cell repertoires in COVID-19. Study as a whole: From the United States, Italy and Spain came samples of acute and convalescent COVID-19.

Germline V gives CDR1 MNHEY, CDR2 SVGAGI. V gave up 5 bases and J gave up 2 bases; unmatched junction bases: 6. CDR3 size: 15 residues. The authors' processing: Estimation of nucleated cell counts was performed using reference gene primer amplification. The table came from immunoSEQ multiplex PCR; TCRdb's copy has only in-frame clones and leaves some out. V and J calls plus clone size are reproduced from that table; the DNA served to infer D and trimming. The sample has around 130,000 clones, around 81% seen once. This TCR was sampled from a human donor in a cohort sampled during active COVID-19. The sequencing input was peripheral blood. V and J are TRBV6-5 and TRBJ1-2; 9 bases fit TRBD1. The CDR3 sequence is CASSRQGGVNYGYTF. The DNA of the CDR3 is TGTGCCAGCAGTAGACAGGGGGGGGTCAACTATGGCTACACCTTC.